Below are 12 T cell receptor beta chains sequenced from a single sample in a study of blood T cell repertoires in COVID-19. Sequencing used immunoSEQ multiplex PCR; TCRdb keeps in-frame clones, though not all of them. The sample holds roughly 200,000 clones, 90% seen once. Sample: peripheral blood. Receptors were obtained from a man over 45 with acute or convalescent COVID-19.

The rearrangement links TRBV19 to TRBJ1-1, with 8 bases matching TRBD1. The CDR3 runs 14 residues. Trimming cost V 4 bases and J 4 bases; bases outside gene matches: 5. Germline CDR1 LNHDA, CDR2 SQIVND (reference sequence). DNA for the CDR3: TGTGCCAGTAGTACTCAGGGGGCCGGCACTGAAGCTTTCTTT. Amino acids: CASSTQGAGTEAFF.

This clone has just one count. V and J are TRBV30 and TRBJ2-5; 10 bases align to TRBD2. The CDR3 sequence is 14 residues long. The V gene end was trimmed by 5 bases and the J gene end by 2 bases; junction bases not matched to a gene: 5. The germline V gene has CDR1 GTSNPN and CDR2 SVGIG (reference sequence). DNA for the CDR3: TGTGCCTGGGGAAAACTAGCGGGGCAAGAGACCCAGTACTTC. Amino acid sequence: CAWGKLAGQETQYF.

V gene TRBV12-3 or TRBV12-4 combines with J gene TRBJ2-4; a possible D gene is TRBD1 (6 bases). The CDR3 length is 13 residues. The V end lost 7 bases, the J end lost 5 bases, and 12 bases lay between the germline ends. The CDR3 DNA reads as TGTGCCAGCACCTACCCAGGGGAAAACATTCAGTACTTC. Translation: CASTYPGENIQYF.

The J gene is TRBJ2-5, the V gene TRBV5-1, with TRBD1 matching 7 bases. Germline V gives CDR1 SGHRS, CDR2 YFSETQ. Trimming at V came to 3 bases and at J to 5 bases, leaving 7 bases not matched to a gene. CDR3 length: 14 residues. The CDR3 DNA is TGCGCCAGCAGCTCGATAGGGGGCCCCGAGACCCAGTACTTC. As protein: CASSSIGGPETQYF.

The V call is TRBV28, the J call TRBJ2-3; D gene uncertain. CDR3 length: 11 amino acids. Germline loops: CDR1 MDHEN, CDR2 SYDVKM. Between the trimmed V and J ends, which lost 3 bases and 8 bases, there was a span of 6 bases. The CDR3 loop is CASSLLSTQYF. CDR3 DNA: TGTGCCAGCAGTTTGCTGAGTACGCAGTATTTT. Filled out from reference TRBV28 and TRBJ2-3, the complete variable domain reads DVKVTQSSRYLVKRTGEKVFLECVQDMDHENMFWYRQDPGLGLRLIYFSYDVKMKEKGDIPEGYSVSREKKERFSLILESASTNQTSMYLCASSLLSTQYFGPGTRLTVL.

This sequence joins TRBV28 and TRBJ1-2, with TRBD1 matching 10 bases. CDR3 length equals 16 residues. Germline CDR1 MDHEN, CDR2 SYDVKM. The V gene end was trimmed by 6 bases and the J gene end by 4 bases; junction bases not matched to a gene: 11. The CDR3 sequence: CASRPGQGVTLYGYTF. The CDR3 DNA reads as TGTGCCAGCAGACCCGGACAGGGGGTTACCCTCTATGGCTACACCTTC.

This sequence joins TRBV2 and TRBJ2-5; unclear D gene. With 3 bases removed from V and 1 base from J, the gap between germline ends came to 6 bases. This CDR3 comprises 13 residues. Germline-derived CDR1 and CDR2 are SNHLY and FYNNEI. CDR3 sequence (DNA): TGTGCCAGCAGTGATGGCTTCCAAGAGACCCAGTACTTC. Amino acids: CASSDGFQETQYF.

The chain recombines TRBV18 with TRBJ1-3, with TRBD1 identical over 9 bases. After removal of 1 base from V and 4 bases from J, the junction contained 5 bases not matched to a gene. Germline V gene sequence: CDR1 KGHSH, CDR2 LQKENI. This CDR3 spans 16 amino acids. The CDR3 nucleotides are TGTGCCAGCTCACCACAATGGACAGGGGTAGGAAACACCATATATTTT. Residues: CASSPQWTGVGNTIYF. The full variable domain, its missing parts supplied by reference TRBV18 and TRBJ1-3, is NAGVMQNPRHLVRRRGQEARLRCSPMKGHSHVYWYRQLPEEGLKFMVYLQKENIIDESGMPKERFSAEFPKEGPSILRIQQVVRGDSAAYFCASSPQWTGVGNTIYFGEGSWLTVV.

The rearrangement joins TRBV30 to TRBJ1-2, with 7 bases aligning to TRBD1. V lost 3 bases, J lost 2 bases, and 3 bases stayed unmatched. The CDR3 has 13 residues. Germline CDR1 reads GTSNPN; CDR2 reads SVGIG (reference sequence). The CDR3 DNA reads as TGTGCCTGGAGAGAGGGGGCGAACTATGGCTACACCTTC. This sequence encodes CAWREGANYGYTF.

The rearrangement joins TRBV7-9 to TRBJ2-7, with 11 bases identical to TRBD2. V gave up 5 bases and J gave up 0 bases; unmatched junction bases: 3. The CDR3 length is 15 residues. Germline lookup yields CDR1 SEHNR and CDR2 FQNEAQ (reference sequence). CDR3 sequence: CASSGTSGTSYEQYF. CDR3 DNA sequence: TGTGCCAGCAGCGGGACTAGCGGAACCTCCTACGAGCAGTACTTC.

The DNA for the CDR3 is TGTGCCAGCAGCTTAGAGGACAGGGGGAGAGCGTCGGGCAATGAGCAGTTCTTC. It codes for CASSLEDRGRASGNEQFF. The chain combines TRBV7-9 with TRBJ2-1; 10 bases line up with TRBD1. This CDR3 is built from 18 residues. Unmatched junction bases numbered 12, after V lost 1 base and J lost 6 bases. Looked up from germline, CDR1 is SEHNR and CDR2 is FQNEAQ (reference sequence).

The rearrangement joins TRBV7-3 to TRBJ1-2; 8 bases align to TRBD1. Germline values: CDR1 SGHTA, CDR2 FQGTGA. This CDR3 is 13 amino acids long. V was pared by 4 bases and J by 6 bases, with 4 bases of the junction left unmatched. DNA for the CDR3: TGTGCCAGCAGCTCAGGACAGGGTAATGGCTACACCTTC. This gives the protein CASSSGQGNGYTF. The whole variable domain, filled in from reference TRBV7-3 and TRBJ1-2, reads GAGVSQTPSNKVTEKGKYVELRCDPISGHTALYWYRQSLGQGPEFLIYFQGTGAADDSGLPNDRFFAVRPEGSVSTLKIQRTERGDSAVYLCASSSGQGNGYTFGSGTRLTVV.